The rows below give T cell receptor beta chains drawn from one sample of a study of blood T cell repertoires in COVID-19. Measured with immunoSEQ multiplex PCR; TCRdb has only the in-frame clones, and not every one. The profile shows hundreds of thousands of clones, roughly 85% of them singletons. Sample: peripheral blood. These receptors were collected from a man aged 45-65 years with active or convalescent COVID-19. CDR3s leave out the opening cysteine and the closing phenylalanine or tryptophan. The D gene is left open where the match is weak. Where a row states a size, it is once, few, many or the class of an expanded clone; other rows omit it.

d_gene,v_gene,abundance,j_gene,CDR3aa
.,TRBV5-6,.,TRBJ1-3,ASSLVQGGNTIY
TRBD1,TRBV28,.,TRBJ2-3,ASSLSGGGRTGVLPDTQY
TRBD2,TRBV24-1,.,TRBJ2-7,ATSEGRGEQY
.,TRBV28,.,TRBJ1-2,ASSLLRGTYGYT
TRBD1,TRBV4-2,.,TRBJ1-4,ASSQGQGLNEKLF
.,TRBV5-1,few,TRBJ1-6,ASSSPGAGNSPLH
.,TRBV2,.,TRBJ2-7,ASSEGRGGAYEQY
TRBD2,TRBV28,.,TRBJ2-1,ASSNSGSHNEQF
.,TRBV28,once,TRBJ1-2,ASTWVGDYGYT
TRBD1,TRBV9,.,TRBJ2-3,ASSDGTAAGTQY
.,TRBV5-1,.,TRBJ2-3,ASSQDSYTDTQY
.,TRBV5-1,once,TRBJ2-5,ASSPRGPGPQETQY
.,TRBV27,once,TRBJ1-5,ASSPIHPTQPQH
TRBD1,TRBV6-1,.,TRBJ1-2,ASSERGRQGYT
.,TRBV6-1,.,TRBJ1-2,ASSDGMNYGYT
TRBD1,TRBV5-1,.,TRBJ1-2,ASSPPPSRDRFLYGYT
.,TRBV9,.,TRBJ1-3,ASSVVGDRLSGNTIY
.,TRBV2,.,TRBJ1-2,ASSPTWGDYGYT
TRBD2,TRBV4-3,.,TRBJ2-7,ASSQAAGAYEQY
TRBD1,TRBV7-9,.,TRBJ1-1,ASSLRQGPNTEAF
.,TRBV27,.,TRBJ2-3,ASSLGFGHRTDTQY
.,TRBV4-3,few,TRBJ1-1,ASSVSRGSIEAF
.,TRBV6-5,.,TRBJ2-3,VTSNRITDTQY
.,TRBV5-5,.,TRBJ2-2,ASSLGQGATGELF
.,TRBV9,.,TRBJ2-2,ASSVDSGNTGELF
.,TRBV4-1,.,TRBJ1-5,ASSQALGGGQPQH
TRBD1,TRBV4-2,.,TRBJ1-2,ASSQAGSQGAYGYT
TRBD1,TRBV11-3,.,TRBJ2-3,ASSLGLQGADTQY
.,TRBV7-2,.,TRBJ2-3,ASSFGDTQY
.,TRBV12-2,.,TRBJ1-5,ASRFRWTGADNQPQH
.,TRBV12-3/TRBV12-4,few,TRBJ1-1,ASSLSEGTEAF
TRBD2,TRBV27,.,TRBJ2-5,ASSFKRGVQETQY
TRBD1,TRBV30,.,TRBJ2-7,AWNRGYYEQY
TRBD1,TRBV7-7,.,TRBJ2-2,ASSSGTGNTGELF
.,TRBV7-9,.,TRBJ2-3,ASSSVDTQY
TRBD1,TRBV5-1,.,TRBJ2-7,ASSLGTGDAHEQY
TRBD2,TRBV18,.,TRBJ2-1,ASSPGTSGSESYNEQF
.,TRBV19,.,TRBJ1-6,ASKRGGDSSPPLH
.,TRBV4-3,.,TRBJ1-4,ASSQGGGLIREKLF
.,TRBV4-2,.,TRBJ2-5,ASSPPTDTQGTQY
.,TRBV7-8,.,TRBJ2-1,ASSLRDSNRGQF
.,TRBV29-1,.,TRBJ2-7,SVAEGLSSYEQY
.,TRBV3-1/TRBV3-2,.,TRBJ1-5,ASSQGTANQPQH
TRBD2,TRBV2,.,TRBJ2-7,ASRTSGKSGQY
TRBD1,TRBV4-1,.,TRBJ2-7,ASSQLTGAYEQY